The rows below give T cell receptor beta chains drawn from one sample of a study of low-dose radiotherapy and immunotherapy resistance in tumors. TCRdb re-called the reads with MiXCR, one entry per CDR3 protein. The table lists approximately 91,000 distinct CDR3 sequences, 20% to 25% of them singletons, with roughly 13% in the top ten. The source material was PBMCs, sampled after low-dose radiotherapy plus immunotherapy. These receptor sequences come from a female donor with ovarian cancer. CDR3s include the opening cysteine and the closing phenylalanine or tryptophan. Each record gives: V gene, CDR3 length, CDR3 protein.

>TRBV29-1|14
CSVEDGGYGTEAFF
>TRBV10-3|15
CAISDSAAGGYEQYF
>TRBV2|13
CASTSWGTETQYF
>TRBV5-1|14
CASSLKGRDTEAFF
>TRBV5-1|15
CASSLDGWIQETQYF
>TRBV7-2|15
CASSLVPRADYGYTF
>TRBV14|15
CASSPQGSRNYGYTF
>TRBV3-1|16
CASSPGVAGGINEQFF
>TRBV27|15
CASSFRVGGSTEAFF
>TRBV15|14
CATSRDGIGNTIYF
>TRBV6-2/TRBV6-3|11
CASSPDRLRFF
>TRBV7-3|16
CASSPSGTSGYNEQFF
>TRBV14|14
CASSQGWSTETQYF
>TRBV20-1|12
CSVGTFYNEQFF
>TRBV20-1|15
CSASLAGSSTDTQYF
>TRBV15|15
CATSREAGGYNEQFF
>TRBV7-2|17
CASSIRDRLALNYGYTF
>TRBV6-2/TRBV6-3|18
CASSEHWTGVRVNTEAFF
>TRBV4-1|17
CASSQDLASGGARTQYF
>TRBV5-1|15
CASSLQREGQGEQFF
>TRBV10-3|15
CAISDPGSGPGELFF
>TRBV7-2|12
CASSQNTDTQYF
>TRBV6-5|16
CASSYSTRLGGTEAFF
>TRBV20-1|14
CSARGEPSQETQYF
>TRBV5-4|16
CASRPGHLANTGELFF
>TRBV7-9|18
CASSLRMKLAGHYNEQFF
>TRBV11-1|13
CASSFRLAHEQFF
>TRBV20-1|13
CSAQTLSRDNLFF
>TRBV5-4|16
CASSPPWVLGTDTQYF
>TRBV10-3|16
CAISENRVNIQETQYF
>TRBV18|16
CASSPAAGGVQETQYF
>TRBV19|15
CASSIRDYRGQPQHF
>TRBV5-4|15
CASSSGGPADTEAFF
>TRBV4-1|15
CASSLTSGGYNEQFF
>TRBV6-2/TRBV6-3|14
CASSEVGGALEQYF
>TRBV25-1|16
CASSDGFNREVYEQYF
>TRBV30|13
CAWNSGRGETQYF
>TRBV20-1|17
CSAPRGGRGSHTGELFF
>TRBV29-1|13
CSVETGGNTEAFF
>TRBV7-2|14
CASSARGSGYEQYF
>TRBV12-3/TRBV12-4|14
CASSLAGAYTEAFF
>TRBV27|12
CASSFLAGEQFF
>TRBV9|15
CASSVLGQGAYEQFF